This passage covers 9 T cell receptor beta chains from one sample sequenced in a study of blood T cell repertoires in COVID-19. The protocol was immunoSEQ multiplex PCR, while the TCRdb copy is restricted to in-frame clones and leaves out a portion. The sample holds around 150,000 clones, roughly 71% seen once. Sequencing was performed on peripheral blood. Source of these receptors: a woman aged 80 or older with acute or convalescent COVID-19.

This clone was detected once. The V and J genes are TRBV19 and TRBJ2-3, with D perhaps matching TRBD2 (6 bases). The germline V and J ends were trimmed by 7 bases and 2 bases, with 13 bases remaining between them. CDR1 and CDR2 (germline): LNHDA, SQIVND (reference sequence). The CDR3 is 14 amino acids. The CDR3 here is CASNPGDSTDTQYF. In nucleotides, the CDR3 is TGTGCCAGTAACCCGGGGGATTCCACAGATACGCAGTATTTT. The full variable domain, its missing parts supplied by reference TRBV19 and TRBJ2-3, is DGGITQSPKYLFRKEGQNVTLSCEQNLNHDAMYWYRQDPGQGLRLIYYSQIVNDFQKGDIAEGYSVSREKKESFPLTVTSAQKNPTAFYLCASNPGDSTDTQYFGPGTRLTVL.

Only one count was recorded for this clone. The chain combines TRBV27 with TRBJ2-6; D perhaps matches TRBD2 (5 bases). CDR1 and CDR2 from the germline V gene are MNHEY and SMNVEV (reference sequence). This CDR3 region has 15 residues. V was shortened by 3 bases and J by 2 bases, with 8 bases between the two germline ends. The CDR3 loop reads CASSFKRAGANVLTF. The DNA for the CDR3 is TGTGCCAGCAGTTTCAAGAGGGCTGGGGCCAACGTCCTGACTTTC.

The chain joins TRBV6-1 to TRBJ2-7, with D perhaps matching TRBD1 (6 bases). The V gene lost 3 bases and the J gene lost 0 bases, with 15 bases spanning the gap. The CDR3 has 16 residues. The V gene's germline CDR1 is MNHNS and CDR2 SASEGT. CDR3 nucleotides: TGTGCCAGCAGTGAGACACTCGGACAGATCTCCTACGAGCAGTACTTC. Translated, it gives CASSETLGQISYEQYF.

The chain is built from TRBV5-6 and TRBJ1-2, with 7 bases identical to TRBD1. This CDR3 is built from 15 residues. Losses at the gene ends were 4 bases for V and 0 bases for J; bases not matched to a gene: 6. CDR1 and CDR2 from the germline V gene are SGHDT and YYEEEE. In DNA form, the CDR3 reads TGTGCCAGCAGCCCGGGACAGCAAGCTAACTATGGCTACACCTTC. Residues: CASSPGQQANYGYTF. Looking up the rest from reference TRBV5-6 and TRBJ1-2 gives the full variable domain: DAGVTQSPTHLIKTRGQQVTLRCSPKSGHDTVSWYQQALGQGPQFIFQYYEEEERQRGNFPDRFSGHQFPNYSSELNVNALLLGDSALYLCASSPGQQANYGYTFGSGTRLTVV.

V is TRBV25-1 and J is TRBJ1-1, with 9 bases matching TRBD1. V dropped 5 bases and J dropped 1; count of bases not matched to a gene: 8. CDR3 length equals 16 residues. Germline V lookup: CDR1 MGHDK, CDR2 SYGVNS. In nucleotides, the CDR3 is TGTGCCAGCAGTATAACAGGGGGCGCAGGGAACACTGAAGCTTTCTTT. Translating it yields CASSITGGAGNTEAFF.

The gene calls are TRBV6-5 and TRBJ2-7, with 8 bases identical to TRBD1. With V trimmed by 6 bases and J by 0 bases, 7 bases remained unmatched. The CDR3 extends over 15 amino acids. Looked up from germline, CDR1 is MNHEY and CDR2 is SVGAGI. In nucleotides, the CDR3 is TGTGCCAGCAGCCCAGGGGGCGGGACCTCCTACGAGCAGTACTTC. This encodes CASSPGGGTSYEQYF.

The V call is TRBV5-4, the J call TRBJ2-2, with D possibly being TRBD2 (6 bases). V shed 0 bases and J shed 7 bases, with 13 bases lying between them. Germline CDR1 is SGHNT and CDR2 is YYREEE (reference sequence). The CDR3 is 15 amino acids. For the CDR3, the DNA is TGTGCCAGCAGCTTGGCGGCGGGAAAAGGCGGGGAGCTGTTTTTT. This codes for CASSLAAGKGGELFF.

DNA of the CDR3: TGTGCCAGCAGCTTATCCACGGGGAATGAGCAGTTCTTC. It translates to CASSLSTGNEQFF. The chain couples TRBV7-9 to TRBJ2-1, with a tentative D call TRBD2 (5 bases). The germline CDR1 and CDR2 sequences are SEHNR and FQNEAQ (reference sequence). The CDR3 is 13 residues long. The V and J ends lost 2 bases and 7 bases respectively, with 9 bases between them.

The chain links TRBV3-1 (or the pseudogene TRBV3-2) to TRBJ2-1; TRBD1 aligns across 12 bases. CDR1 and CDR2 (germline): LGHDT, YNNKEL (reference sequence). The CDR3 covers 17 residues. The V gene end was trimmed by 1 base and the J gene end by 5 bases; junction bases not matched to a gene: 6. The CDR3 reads CASSQVLGQGAHNEQFF. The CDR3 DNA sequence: TGTGCCAGCAGCCAAGTACTGGGACAGGGGGCGCACAATGAGCAGTTCTTC.